These T cell receptor beta chains were read from a single sample in a study of blood T cells in healthy people across ages. Each CDR3 protein is one row after TCRdb ran MiXCR on the 5' RACE reads. The table records 910,000 or so distinct CDR3 sequences, approximately 50% of them present only once. The specimen sequenced was blood. These receptors all come from an older woman in good health. Each CDR3 is given with its conserved first and last residue. The D gene is left open where the match is weak. Clone size, where shown, is once, few, many, or a class for clones that have expanded.

clone_size	cdr3_length	v_call	j_call	d_call	cdr3_aa	cdr3_nt
few	15	TRBV3-1	TRBJ2-1	NA	CASSQDRASRGEQFF	TGTGCCAGCAGCCAAGATCGTGCTAGCAGGGGTGAGCAGTTCTTC
few	17	TRBV15	TRBJ2-7	NA	CATSRDFGVTSGNEQYF	TGTGCCACCAGCAGAGATTTTGGGGTGACAAGTGGCAACGAGCAGTACTTC
NA	14	TRBV30	TRBJ1-2	NA	CAWSVRHNGYGYTF	TGTGCCTGGAGTGTACGTCACAATGGCTATGGCTACACCTTC
few	12	TRBV12-3/TRBV12-4	TRBJ1-2	NA	CASSQLAGGYTF	TGTGCCAGCAGTCAGCTCGCAGGTGGCTACACCTTC
NA	13	TRBV28	TRBJ2-5	TRBD1	CASETGERETQYF	TGTGCCAGCGAGACAGGGGAAAGGGAGACCCAGTACTTC
NA	15	TRBV3-1	TRBJ2-1	NA	CASSPTEQSNNEQFF	TGTGCCAGCAGTCCTACGGAACAGAGTAACAATGAGCAGTTCTTC
NA	18	TRBV6-2/TRBV6-3	TRBJ2-1	TRBD2	CASSYSAYRLAGNNEQFF	TGTGCCAGCAGTTACTCCGCATATCGACTAGCGGGAAACAATGAGCAGTTCTTC
few	14	TRBV10-3	TRBJ2-3	NA	CAISDGPPTDTQYF	TGTGCCATCAGTGATGGTCCCCCCACAGATACGCAGTATTTT
few	11	TRBV29-1	TRBJ1-2	NA	CSVDQGAGYTF	TGCAGCGTTGACCAGGGTGCTGGCTACACCTTC
many	13	TRBV6-2/TRBV6-3	TRBJ2-7	NA	CASNHPGFYEQYF	TGTGCCAGCAACCACCCGGGGTTCTACGAGCAGTACTTC
NA	17	TRBV24-1	TRBJ2-3	NA	CATRAARGQLSTDTQYF	TGTGCCACCAGAGCGGCCCGCGGACAGCTTAGCACAGATACGCAGTATTTT
NA	20	TRBV27	TRBJ1-4	TRBD1	CASSLGTGDWGSIRNEKLFF	TGTGCCAGCAGTTTGGGGACAGGGGACTGGGGTTCTATTCGAAATGAAAAACTGTTTTTT
NA	13	TRBV3-1	TRBJ2-7	NA	CASSLHHNYEQYF	TGTGCCAGCAGCCTTCACCACAACTACGAGCAGTACTTC
NA	14	TRBV20-1	TRBJ2-2	NA	CSASPPANTGELFF	TGCAGTGCTAGTCCCCCGGCGAACACCGGGGAGCTGTTTTTT
NA	13	TRBV6-5	TRBJ2-5	NA	CASTGWEQETQYF	TGTGCCAGCACCGGTTGGGAACAAGAGACCCAGTACTTC
NA	15	TRBV7-9	TRBJ1-1	NA	CASSPGLQGFTEAFF	TGTGCCAGCAGCCCTGGACTCCAGGGTTTCACTGAAGCTTTCTTT
many	15	TRBV4-2	TRBJ2-7	TRBD1	CASSQEAGQGREQYF	TGTGCCAGCAGCCAAGAGGCGGGACAGGGCAGGGAGCAGTACTTC
NA	13	TRBV6-5	TRBJ1-2	NA	CASTPGQIYGYTF	TGTGCCAGCACCCCCGGACAGATCTATGGCTACACCTTC
NA	17	TRBV28	TRBJ2-7	TRBD2	CASSSIFLAGGYYEQYF	TGTGCCAGCAGTTCTATTTTTCTAGCGGGAGGGTACTACGAGCAGTACTTC
few	16	TRBV9	TRBJ2-7	NA	CASSAGSRASSYEQYF	TGTGCCAGCAGCGCCGGTTCGAGGGCAAGCTCCTACGAGCAGTACTTC